This TCR beta chain comes out of a study of blood T cell repertoires in COVID-19 (dated by TCRdb to the early 2020s). Describing the broader study: Samples covering the acute and convalescent phases of COVID-19 were provided by collaborators in the United States, Italy and Spain. Samples were obtained from the ongoing ImmuneRACE study (first 160 participants) and from 1,200 or so subjects provided by 6 global collaborators. Where available, HLA class I and class II types were obtained from metadata supplied by the sample provider rather than from assay-based typing. The repertoires were released in a freely available public database intended as a resource for research on the immune response to SARS-CoV-2. The dataset comprised deeply sampled blood TCRbeta repertoires from subjects exposed to, actively infected with, or recovered from COVID-19. The prospective study material was composed of cDNA or gDNA derived from T cells, B-cell-depleted T cells, or PBMCs. The sample metadata nearly always contained a de-identified subject ID, COVID-19 status, age in years and sex. What the authors observed across the whole study: How much clinical and demographic metadata was included differed by source and by participant, and the metadata was provided uncurated.

TCRbeta CDR3 regions were amplified from genomic DNA by means of the immunoSEQ Assay, a bias-controlled multiplex PCR. The study's processing was this. The number of nucleated cells in each sample was estimated by amplification of reference gene primers within the assay. To quantify the absolute abundance of each unique TCRbeta CDR3 rearrangement, sequence reads were collapsed and filtered. For each sample, productive Simpson clonality was calculated as the square root of Simpson's diversity index across productive rearrangements. The table was pulled from immuneACCESS by TCRdb, which kept in-frame rearrangements only. Such tables lose some clones; where checked, under half of the loss comes from unresolved V genes, and the rest has no known cause. V and J calls and clone size are those listed in that table; D and trimming were worked out from the DNA. The sample has about 210,000 clones on record, approximately 90% of them singletons. 1.2% of the sample goes to the ten largest clones.

The CDR3 contains 13 residues, cysteine and phenylalanine counted. Of the read, only the CDR3 DNA is kept; its 39 bases are in frame from base 1. V is trimmed back by 6 bases and J by 2 bases, and the junction contains 3 bases that no gene match accounts for. On this clone: It has no known antigen specificity. No base quality values were provided; no much bigger clone lies one nucleotide off.

Participants in the prospective study were enrolled through a virtual design, were aged about 18 to 89 years, and lived in 24 United States geographic areas. In the prospective study, participants were assigned to cohorts based on the clinical history participants reported in a screening survey and a study questionnaire. Recovered participants in ImmuneRACE Cohort 3 were defined as having two consecutive negative NP/OP PCR tests, clearance from a healthcare professional, or resolution of symptoms. In the prospective study, mobile phlebotomists collected whole blood, serum and a nasopharyngeal or oropharyngeal swab from each participant. Prospective study participants could optionally give additional blood draws and questionnaires over an approximately 2-month period. Before DNA extraction, blood samples from the prospective study were shipped at room temperature or frozen.

This clonotype was obtained from a man aged 25-45 years who had recovered from COVID-19. Sequencing used PBMCs or T cells enriched from blood (not recorded which). The rearrangement joined TRBV12-3 or TRBV12-4 to TRBJ1-2, with 7 bases aligning to TRBD1. The CDR3 in this case is CASSETGNYGYTF. The DNA is TGTGCCAGCAGCGAGACAGGGAACTATGGCTACACCTTC.